The clone carrying this T cell receptor beta chain has just a few counts. The germline CDR1 and CDR2 sequences are MNHEY and SVGAGI. There are 13 residues in the CDR3. Trimming took off 5 bases at V and 3 bases at J, with 8 bases between the two ends. This entry comes from a study of beta chain features in type 1 diabetes. Looking at the study overall: Cell yields, age and gender were similar between patients and healthy donors. Fewer than 110 million sorted cells were examined across all samples.

The authors reverse transcribed all of the isolated RNA, so sequencing captured expressed TCRB transcripts. Profiling relied on immunoSEQ multiplex PCR, and the TCRdb table lists in-frame clones only, not all of them. The repertoire has about 320,000 clones, about 14% of them found once; the top ten carry over 5.5%. Sequencing was carried out using central memory CD4+ T cells from blood. The J gene is TRBJ1-5, the V gene TRBV6-5, with D unclear. This TCR was sampled from a man aged 25 to 40 in good health. The DNA of the CDR3 is TGTGCCAGCAGTGAATTACCCAATCAGCCCCAGCATTTT. Amino acids: CASSELPNQPQHF.